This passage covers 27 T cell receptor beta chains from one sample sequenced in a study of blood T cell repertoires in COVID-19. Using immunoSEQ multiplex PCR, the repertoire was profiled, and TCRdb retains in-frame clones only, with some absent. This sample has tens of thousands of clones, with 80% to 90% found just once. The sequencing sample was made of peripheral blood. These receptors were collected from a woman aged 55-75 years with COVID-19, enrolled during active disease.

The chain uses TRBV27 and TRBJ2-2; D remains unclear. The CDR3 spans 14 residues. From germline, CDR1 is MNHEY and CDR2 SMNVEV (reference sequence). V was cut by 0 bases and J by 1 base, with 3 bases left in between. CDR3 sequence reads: CASSLSRNTGELFF. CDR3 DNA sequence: TGTGCCAGCAGTTTATCCAGGAACACCGGGGAGCTGTTTTTT.

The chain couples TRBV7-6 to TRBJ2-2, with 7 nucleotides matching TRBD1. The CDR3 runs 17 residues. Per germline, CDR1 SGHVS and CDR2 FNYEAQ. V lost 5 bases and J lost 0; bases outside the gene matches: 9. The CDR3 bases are TGTGCCAGCAGCCTGGCTACAGGGGCTTCGAACACCGGGGAGCTGTTTTTT. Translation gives CASSLATGASNTGELFF.

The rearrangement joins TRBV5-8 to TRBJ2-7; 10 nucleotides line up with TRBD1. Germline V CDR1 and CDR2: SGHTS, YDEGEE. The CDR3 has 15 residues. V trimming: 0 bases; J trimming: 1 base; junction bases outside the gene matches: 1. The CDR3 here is CASSLAGQGSYEQYF. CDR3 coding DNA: TGTGCCAGCAGCTTGGCGGGACAGGGGTCCTACGAGCAGTACTTC.

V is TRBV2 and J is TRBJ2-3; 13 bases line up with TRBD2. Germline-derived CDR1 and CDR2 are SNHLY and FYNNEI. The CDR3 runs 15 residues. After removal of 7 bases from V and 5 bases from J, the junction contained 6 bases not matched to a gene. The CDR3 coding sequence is TGTGCCAGCACCGGGACTAGCGGGACGGGAGATACGCAGTATTTT. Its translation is CASTGTSGTGDTQYF.

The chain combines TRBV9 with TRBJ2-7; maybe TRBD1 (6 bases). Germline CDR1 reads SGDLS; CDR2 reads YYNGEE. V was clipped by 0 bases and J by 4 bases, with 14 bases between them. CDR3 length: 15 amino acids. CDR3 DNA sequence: TGTGCCAGCAGCGTAGGTGGTTGGGGGCCATACGAGCAGTACTTC. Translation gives CASSVGGWGPYEQYF.

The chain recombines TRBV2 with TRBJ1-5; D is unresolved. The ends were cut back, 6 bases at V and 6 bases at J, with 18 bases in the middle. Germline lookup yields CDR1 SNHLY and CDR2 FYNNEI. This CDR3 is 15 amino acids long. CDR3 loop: CASSRRNVGSQPQHF. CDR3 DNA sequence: TGTGCCAGCAGCAGGAGGAATGTTGGGAGTCAGCCCCAGCATTTT.

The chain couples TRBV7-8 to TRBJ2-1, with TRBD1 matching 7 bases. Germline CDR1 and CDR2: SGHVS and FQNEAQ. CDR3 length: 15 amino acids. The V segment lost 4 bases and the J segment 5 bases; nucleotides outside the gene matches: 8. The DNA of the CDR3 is TGTGCCAGCAGCTCACATCGACAGGGAAACAATGAGCAGTTCTTC. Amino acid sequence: CASSSHRQGNNEQFF.

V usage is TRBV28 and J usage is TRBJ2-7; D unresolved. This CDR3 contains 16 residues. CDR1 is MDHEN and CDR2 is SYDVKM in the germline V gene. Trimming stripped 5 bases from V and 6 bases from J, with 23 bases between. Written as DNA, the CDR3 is TGTGCCAGCAGTCAAACCGACACGGTCGGCCCTTTCGAGCAGTACTTC. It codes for CASSQTDTVGPFEQYF.

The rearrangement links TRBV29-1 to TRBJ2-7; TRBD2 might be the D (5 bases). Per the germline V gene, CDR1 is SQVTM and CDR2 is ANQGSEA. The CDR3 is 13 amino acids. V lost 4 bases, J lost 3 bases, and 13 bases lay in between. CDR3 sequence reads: CSVGVGERYEQYF. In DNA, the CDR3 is TGCAGCGTTGGGGTCGGGGAACGCTACGAGCAGTACTTC.

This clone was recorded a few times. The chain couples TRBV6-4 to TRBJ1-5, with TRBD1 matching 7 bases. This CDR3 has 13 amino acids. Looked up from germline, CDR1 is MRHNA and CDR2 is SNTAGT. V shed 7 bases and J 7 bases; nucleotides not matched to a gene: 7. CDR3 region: CASILQGRQPQHF. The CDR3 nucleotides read TGTGCCAGCATCCTACAGGGGAGGCAGCCCCAGCATTTT.

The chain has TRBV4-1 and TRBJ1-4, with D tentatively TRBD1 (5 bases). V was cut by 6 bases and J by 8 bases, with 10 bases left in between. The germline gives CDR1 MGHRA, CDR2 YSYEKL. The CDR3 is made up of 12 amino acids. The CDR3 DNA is TGCGCCAGCAGAGCGGGGGACGAAAAACTGTTTTTT. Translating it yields CASRAGDEKLFF.

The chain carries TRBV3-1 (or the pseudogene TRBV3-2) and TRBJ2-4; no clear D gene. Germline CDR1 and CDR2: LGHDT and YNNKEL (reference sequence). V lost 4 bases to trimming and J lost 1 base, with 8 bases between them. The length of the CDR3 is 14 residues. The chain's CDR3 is CASSPHGAKNIQYF. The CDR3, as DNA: TGTGCCAGCAGCCCCCACGGGGCCAAAAACATTCAGTACTTC.

The CDR3 is CSVGGSYGYTF. The CDR3 DNA follows: TGCAGCGTTGGCGGGAGCTATGGCTACACCTTC. This rearrangement joins TRBV29-1 to TRBJ1-2; D unresolved. Looked up from germline, CDR1 is SQVTM and CDR2 is ANQGSEA. The V end was cut by 4 bases, the J end by 4 bases, with 7 bases between. The CDR3 runs 11 residues.

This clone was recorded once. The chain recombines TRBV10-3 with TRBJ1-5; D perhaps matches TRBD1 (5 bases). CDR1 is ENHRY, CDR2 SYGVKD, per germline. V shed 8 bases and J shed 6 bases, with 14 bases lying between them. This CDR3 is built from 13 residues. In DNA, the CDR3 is TGTGCCATCGGGGGAGGGGTGGGTCAGCCCCAGCATTTT. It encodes CAIGGGVGQPQHF.

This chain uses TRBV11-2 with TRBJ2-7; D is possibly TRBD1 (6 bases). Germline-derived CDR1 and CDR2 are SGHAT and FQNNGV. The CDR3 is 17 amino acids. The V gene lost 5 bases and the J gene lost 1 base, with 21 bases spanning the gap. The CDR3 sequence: CASSPTPLPQGSYEQYF. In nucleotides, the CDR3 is TGTGCCAGCAGCCCGACCCCCCTCCCACAGGGATCCTACGAGCAGTACTTC.

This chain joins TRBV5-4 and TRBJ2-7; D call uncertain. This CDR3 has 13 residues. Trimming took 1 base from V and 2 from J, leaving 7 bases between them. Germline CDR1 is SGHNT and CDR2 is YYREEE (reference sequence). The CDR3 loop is CASSLWLTYEQYF. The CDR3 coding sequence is TGTGCCAGCAGCTTGTGGCTCACCTACGAGCAGTACTTC.

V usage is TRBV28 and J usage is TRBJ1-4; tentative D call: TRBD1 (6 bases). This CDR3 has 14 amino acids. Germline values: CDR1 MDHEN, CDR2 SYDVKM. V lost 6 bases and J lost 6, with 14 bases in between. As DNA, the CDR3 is TGTGCCAGCAGACTGACAGGCCGGTATGAAAAACTGTTTTTT. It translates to CASRLTGRYEKLFF.

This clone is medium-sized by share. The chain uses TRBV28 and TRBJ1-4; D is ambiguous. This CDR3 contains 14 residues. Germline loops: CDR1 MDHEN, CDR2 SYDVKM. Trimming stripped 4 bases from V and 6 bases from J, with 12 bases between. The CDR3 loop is CASSSLVRDEKLFF. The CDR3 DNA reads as TGTGCCAGCAGTTCCCTCGTGAGGGATGAAAAACTGTTTTTT.

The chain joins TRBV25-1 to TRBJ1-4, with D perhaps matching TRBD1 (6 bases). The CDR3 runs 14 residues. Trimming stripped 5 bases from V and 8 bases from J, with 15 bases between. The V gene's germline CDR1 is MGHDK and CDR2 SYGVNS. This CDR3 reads CASSLRWQGEKLFF. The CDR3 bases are TGTGCCAGCAGTCTCCGTTGGCAGGGGGAAAAACTGTTTTTT.

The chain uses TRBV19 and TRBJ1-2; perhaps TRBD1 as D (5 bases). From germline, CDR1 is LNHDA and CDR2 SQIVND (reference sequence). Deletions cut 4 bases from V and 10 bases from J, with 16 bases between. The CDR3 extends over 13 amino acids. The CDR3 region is CASSRGREFSYTF. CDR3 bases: TGTGCCAGTAGTAGGGGCAGGGAATTTTCCTACACCTTC.

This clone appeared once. CDR3 region: CASSLNGGNYNEQFF. The CDR3 DNA reads as TGCGCCAGCAGCTTGAATGGCGGGAACTACAATGAGCAGTTCTTC. The J gene is TRBJ2-1, the V gene TRBV5-1; D may be TRBD2 (6 bases). Trimming cost V 1 base and J 3 bases, with 11 bases left between them. The CDR3 consists of 15 residues. Germline loops: CDR1 SGHRS, CDR2 YFSETQ.

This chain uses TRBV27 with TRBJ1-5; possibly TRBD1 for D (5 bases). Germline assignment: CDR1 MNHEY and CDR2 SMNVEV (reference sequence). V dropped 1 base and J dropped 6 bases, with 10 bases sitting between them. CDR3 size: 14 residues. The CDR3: CASSLFQGGQPQHF. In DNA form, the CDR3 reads TGTGCCAGCAGTTTATTCCAGGGCGGTCAGCCCCAGCATTTT.

The CDR3 loop reads CASSPRLAGNTDTQYF. In nucleotides, the CDR3 is TGTGCCAGCAGTCCGAGACTAGCGGGGAACACAGATACGCAGTATTTT. V and J are TRBV28 and TRBJ2-3; 11 bases fit TRBD2. The CDR3 spans 16 residues. Germline CDR1 reads MDHEN; CDR2 reads SYDVKM. V was pared by 5 bases and J by 2 bases, with 6 bases of the junction left unmatched.

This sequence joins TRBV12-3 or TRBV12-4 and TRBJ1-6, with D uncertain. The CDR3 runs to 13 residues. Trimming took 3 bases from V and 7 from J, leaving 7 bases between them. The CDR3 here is CASSFSQNSPLHF. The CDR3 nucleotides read TGTGCCAGCAGTTTCAGTCAGAATTCACCCCTCCACTTT.

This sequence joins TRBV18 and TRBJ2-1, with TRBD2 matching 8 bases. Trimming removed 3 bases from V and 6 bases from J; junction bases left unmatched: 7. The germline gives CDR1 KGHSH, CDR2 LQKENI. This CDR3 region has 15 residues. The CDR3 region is CASSPLSGTGNEQFF. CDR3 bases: TGTGCCAGCTCACCCCTTAGCGGGACTGGCAATGAGCAGTTCTTC.

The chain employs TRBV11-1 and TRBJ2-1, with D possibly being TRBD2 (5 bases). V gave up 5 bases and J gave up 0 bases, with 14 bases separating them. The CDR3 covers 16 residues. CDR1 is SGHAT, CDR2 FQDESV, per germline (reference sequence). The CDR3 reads CASSPDGKSSYNEQFF. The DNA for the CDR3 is TGTGCCAGCAGCCCGGACGGGAAAAGCTCCTACAATGAGCAGTTCTTC.

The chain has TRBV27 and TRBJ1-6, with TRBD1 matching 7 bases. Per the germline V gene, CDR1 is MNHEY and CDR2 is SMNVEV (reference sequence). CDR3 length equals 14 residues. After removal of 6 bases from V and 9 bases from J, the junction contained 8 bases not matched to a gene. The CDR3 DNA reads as TGTGCCAGCAGGAGGGGACAGCCAATTTCACCCCTCCACTTT. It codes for CASRRGQPISPLHF.